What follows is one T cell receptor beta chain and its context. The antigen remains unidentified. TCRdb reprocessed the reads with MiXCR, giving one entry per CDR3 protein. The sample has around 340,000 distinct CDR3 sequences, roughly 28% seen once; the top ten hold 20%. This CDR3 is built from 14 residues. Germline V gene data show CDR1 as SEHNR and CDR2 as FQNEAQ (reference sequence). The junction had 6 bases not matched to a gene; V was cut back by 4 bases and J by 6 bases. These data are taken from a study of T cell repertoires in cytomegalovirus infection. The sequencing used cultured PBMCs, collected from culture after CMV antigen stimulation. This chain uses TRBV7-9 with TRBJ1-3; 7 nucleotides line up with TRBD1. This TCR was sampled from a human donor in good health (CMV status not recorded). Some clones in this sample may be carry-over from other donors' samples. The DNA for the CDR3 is TGTGCCAGCAGCTGGTTTGACAGGGAAAACACCATATATTTT. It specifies CASSWFDRENTIYF. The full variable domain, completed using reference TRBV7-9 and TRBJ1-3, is DTGVSQNPRHKITKRGQNVTFRCDPISEHNRLYWYRQTLGQGPEFLTYFQNEAQLEKSRLLSDRFSAERPKGSFSTLEIQRTEQGDSAMYLCASSWFDRENTIYFGEGSWLTVV.